Listed below are T cell receptor beta chains from one sample, sequenced in a study of T cell changes during pregnancy in multiple sclerosis. Sequenced by immunoSEQ multiplex PCR; TCRdb stores in-frame clones only, minus some. The repertoire includes around 60,000 clones, over 80% of them detected once, and about 2.9% sits in the top ten. Sequencing was performed on peripheral blood, taken in the second trimester of pregnancy. Receptors originate from a female donor in good health, enrolled as a control in a pregnancy study. Both conserved end residues are part of each CDR3. Each record gives: V gene, J gene, D gene, clone size, CDR3 protein, CDR3 DNA. The D gene is left open where the match is weak. Clone size, where shown, is once, few, many, or a class for clones that have expanded.

TRBV2	TRBJ1-1	NA	NA	CASSLLTEAFF	TGTGCCAGCAGTCTTTTGACTGAAGCTTTCTTT
TRBV30	TRBJ1-1	TRBD1	once	CAWSGQGNTEAFF	TGTGCCTGGAGTGGACAGGGGAACACTGAAGCTTTCTTT
TRBV29-1	TRBJ1-1	NA	few	CSVAYGDTEAFF	TGCAGCGTCGCATACGGTGACACTGAAGCTTTCTTT
TRBV9	TRBJ1-3	NA	NA	CASSPFNRRNTIYF	TGTGCCAGCAGCCCTTTTAACAGACGAAACACCATATATTTT
TRBV18	TRBJ1-2	NA	NA	CASSPFGGQQETYGYTF	TGTGCCAGCTCACCATTCGGGGGTCAACAGGAAACCTATGGCTACACCTTC
TRBV18	TRBJ1-2	NA	NA	CASSPQPGYGYTF	TGTGCCAGCTCACCACAGCCCGGCTATGGCTACACCTTC
TRBV27	TRBJ2-7	NA	NA	CASNGGYEQYF	TGTGCCAGCAATGGCGGATACGAGCAGTACTTC
TRBV29-1	TRBJ2-7	TRBD1	NA	CSARDRDSYEQYF	TGCAGCGCTCGGGACAGGGACTCCTACGAGCAGTACTTC
TRBV5-1	TRBJ2-1	TRBD2	NA	CASSVASGTYNEQFF	TGCGCCAGCAGCGTGGCTAGCGGGACCTACAATGAGCAGTTCTTC
TRBV2	TRBJ1-3	TRBD1	NA	CASRLGQRLGNTIYF	TGTGCCAGCAGGTTGGGACAGCGTCTTGGAAACACCATATATTTT